The clone carrying this TCR beta chain showed up just a few times. The target antigen is unknown. The data stem from a study of CD8+ T cells in alopecia areata. Study-wide results and caveats: The study found TCR sharing across patients less clear than in mice, possibly for HLA reasons. Lesional scalp exceeded normal scalp in clonality, especially in alopecia totalis/universalis. Scalp repertoires also include resident alphabeta T cells from normal skin.

The CDR3 totals 12 residues. CDR1 MNHEY and CDR2 SVGAGI come from the germline V gene. The V end was cut by 6 bases, the J end by 1 base, with 6 bases between. TCR sequencing used cDNA made by reverse transcription of extracted RNA. TCRdb's copy holds only in-frame clones and misses some; the assay was immunoSEQ multiplex PCR. Of fewer than 110,000 clones listed, less than 70% were seen once; the top ten hold more than 8%. The sequenced sample was CD4+ T cells sorted from blood. This rearrangement joins TRBV6-5 to TRBJ1-1; D possibly corresponds to TRBD1 (6 bases). The TCR originated in a human donor in good health. The CDR3 spells CASRQGNTEAFF. The CDR3, as DNA: TGTGCCAGCAGACAGGGGAACACTGAAGCTTTCTTT.